This T cell receptor beta chain comes out of a study of shared clonotypes between healthy human individuals (dated by TCRdb to the early 2020s). In terms of the full investigation: Two women and three men aged 18 to 49 years were included in the cohort. For each donor, three plates each were used for CD4 naive and CD4 memory, two plates were used for CD8 naive, and one plate was used for CD8 memory. To estimate repertoire size and how much clonotypes are shared between individuals, the study performed deep sequencing of blood TCR repertoires from roughly five healthy adults. To increase sequencing depth and limit assay-specific biases, different laboratories used diverse techniques to prepare libraries and sequence TCR repertoires. Leukapheresis yielded between about 0.85 and 9.5 billion PBMCs per donor.

About this clone itself: The antigen this receptor binds is unknown. No base quality values were provided; no much bigger clone lies one nucleotide off.

Here is what the overall study found, with its caveats: Because the study included a small number of donors, the genetic and exposure-history diversity represented was limited. Only blood was sampled, and tissue TCR repertoires likely differ from those in blood. When a few donors were compared, the shared fraction of clonotypes was 5% to 6.5% for naive CD4, approximately 3.5% for naive CD8, 2% to 2.5% for memory CD4, and 0.35% to 0.4% for memory CD8. Even with the large sequencing depth, rarefaction of the sorted-subset datasets indicated that sequencing was incomplete. Pairwise subsampling indicated that sequencing depth was expected to affect the degree of clonotype sharing among donors. Clonotypes shared by all four sorted-subset donors showed higher generation probabilities than non-shared clonotypes. Larger estimated clonotype richness was generally found for naive subsets than for memory subsets.

Using the deep immunoSEQ assay, TCR CDR3 regions were amplified from genomic DNA by multiplex PCR. Extracted genomic DNA from each cell subset was spread evenly across all wells of several immunoSEQ 96-well plates, with each plate serving as a replicate. For sorted subsets, each replicate PCR was loaded with about 0.2 ug genomic DNA, equivalent to about 30,000 T cell genomes. Purified libraries were measured with a Qubit 3.0 fluorometer, size-checked on a Bioanalyzer 2100, and measured again with the KAPA Library Quantification kit. Every immunoSEQ 96-well plate was sequenced on a dedicated single-read 150-cycle Illumina NextSeq 550 flow cell. From the authors' description of their analysis: The immunoSEQ output contained only junctional sequences without quality scores, so filtering could not match that applied to full-length reads. Sequences were annotated with PyIR, a Python wrapper for IgBLAST v1.9, using IMGT germline references to assign V/J genes and CDR3. Any read was removed if the V/J assignment was weak (E-value above 1e-6), the CDR3 was missing, or the read contained stop codons, out-of-frame junctions, or ambiguous translated residues. V3J clonotypes were defined as sequences sharing an identical inferred V gene, J gene, and CDR3 amino acid sequence. Percentage overlap between repertoires was computed as shared unique clonotypes divided by the size of the smaller repertoire. Richness of each repertoire was evaluated using RTK rarefaction, the Chao1 estimator, and Recon v2.1 estimates of unobserved clonotypes. Generation probabilities for all TCRbeta clonotypes obtained by the gDNA method from a handful of donors were computed using OLGA. TCRdb holds this immuneACCESS table with in-frame rearrangements only. Some clones are missing; in checked studies, unresolved V genes explain under half, and the rest has no known cause. That table is the source of V, J and clone size, and D and trimming were worked out from the DNA. This sample holds fewer than 2.5 million clones; approximately 94% were observed only once. The ten largest account for about 0.34% of the sample.

V loses 8 bases of germline sequence and J loses 1 base, and the interval between the two ends is 11 bases. Taken from cysteine to phenylalanine, the CDR3 has 13 residues. Only the CDR3 DNA stays, 39 bases, in frame from base 1. CDR1 and CDR2 (MDHEN, SYDVKM) derive from the germline V gene. Donors were healthy HIV-negative adults with no recently reported acute infections or vaccinations. Only Caucasian adults living in Nashville, Tennessee, USA were represented among the donors. CD4+ T cells were enriched through magnetic negative selection, after which naive cells were positively selected on CD45RA and the remaining negative fraction served as the memory subset. Blood was obtained by leukapheresis, after which PBMCs were separated by Ficoll-Histopaque density gradient centrifugation and cryopreserved in liquid nitrogen vapor phase. Purity and quantity of every magnetically sorted T cell population were checked by analytical flow cytometry. Each sorted fraction had its genomic DNA isolated and then quantified by UV absorbance on a Nanodrop 2000c.

This clonotype was obtained from a man between 18 and 29 years old in good health. Some clones in this sample may be carry-over from other donors' samples. What was sequenced was naive CD4+ T cells from PBMCs. In the paper's terms, the cell subset or site label means: CD45RA+ positively selected. Rearrangement joined TRBV28 to TRBJ1-1, with no confidently assigned D gene. The CDR3 in this case is CASEGGKNTEAFF. The DNA sequence is given as TGTGCCAGCGAAGGCGGAAAGAACACTGAAGCTTTCTTT.